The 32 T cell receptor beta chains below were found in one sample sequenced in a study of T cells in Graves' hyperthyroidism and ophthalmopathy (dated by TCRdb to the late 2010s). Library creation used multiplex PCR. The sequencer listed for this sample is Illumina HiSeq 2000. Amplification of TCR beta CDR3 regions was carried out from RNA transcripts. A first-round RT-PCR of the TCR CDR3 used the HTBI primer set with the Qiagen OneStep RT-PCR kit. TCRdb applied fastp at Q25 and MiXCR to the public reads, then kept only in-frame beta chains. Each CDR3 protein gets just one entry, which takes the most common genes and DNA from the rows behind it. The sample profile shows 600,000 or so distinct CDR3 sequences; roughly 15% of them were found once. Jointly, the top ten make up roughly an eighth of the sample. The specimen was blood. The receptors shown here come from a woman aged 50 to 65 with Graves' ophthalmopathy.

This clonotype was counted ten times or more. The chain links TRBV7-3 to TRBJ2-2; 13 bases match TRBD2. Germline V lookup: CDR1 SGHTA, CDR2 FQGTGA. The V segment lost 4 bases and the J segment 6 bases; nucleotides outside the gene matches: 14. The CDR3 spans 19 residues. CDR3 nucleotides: TGTGCCAGCAGCTCTCAGATCCCGACTAGCGGGAGGTTTGCCGGGGAGCTGTTTTTT. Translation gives CASSSQIPTSGRFAGELFF.

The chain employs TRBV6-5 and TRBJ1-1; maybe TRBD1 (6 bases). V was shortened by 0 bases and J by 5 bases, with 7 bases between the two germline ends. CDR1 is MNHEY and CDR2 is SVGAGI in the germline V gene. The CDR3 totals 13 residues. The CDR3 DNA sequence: TGTGCCAGCAGTTACTCAGGACAGACTGAAGCTTTCTTT. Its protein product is CASSYSGQTEAFF.

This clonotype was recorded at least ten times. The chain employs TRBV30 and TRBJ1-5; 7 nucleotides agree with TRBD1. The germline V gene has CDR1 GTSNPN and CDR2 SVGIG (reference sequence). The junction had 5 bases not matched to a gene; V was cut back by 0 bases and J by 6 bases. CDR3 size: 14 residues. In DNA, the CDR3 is TGTGCCTGGAGTGTCAACAGGGGAGGTCAGCCCCAGCATTTT. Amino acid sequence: CAWSVNRGGQPQHF.

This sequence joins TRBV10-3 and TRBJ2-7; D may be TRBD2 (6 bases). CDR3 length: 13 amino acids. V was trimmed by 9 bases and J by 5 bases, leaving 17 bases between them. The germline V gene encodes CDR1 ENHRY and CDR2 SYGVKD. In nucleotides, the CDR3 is TGTGCCATTTCAACGGGAGTCGTAGACGAGCAGTACTTC. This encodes CAISTGVVDEQYF.

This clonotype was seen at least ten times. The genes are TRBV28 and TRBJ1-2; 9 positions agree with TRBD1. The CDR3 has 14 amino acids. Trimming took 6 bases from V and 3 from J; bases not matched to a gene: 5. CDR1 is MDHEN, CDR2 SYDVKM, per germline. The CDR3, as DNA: TGTGCCAGCAGAGAACAGGGGGCTGACTATGGCTACACCTTC. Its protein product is CASREQGADYGYTF.

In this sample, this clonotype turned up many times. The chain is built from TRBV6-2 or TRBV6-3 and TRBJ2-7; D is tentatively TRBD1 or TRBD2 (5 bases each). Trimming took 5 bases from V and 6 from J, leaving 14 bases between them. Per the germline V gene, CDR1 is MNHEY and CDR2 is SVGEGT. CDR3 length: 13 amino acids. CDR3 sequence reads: CASSRDLPGEQYF. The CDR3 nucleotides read TGTGCCAGCAGTCGGGACCTCCCGGGCGAGCAGTACTTC.

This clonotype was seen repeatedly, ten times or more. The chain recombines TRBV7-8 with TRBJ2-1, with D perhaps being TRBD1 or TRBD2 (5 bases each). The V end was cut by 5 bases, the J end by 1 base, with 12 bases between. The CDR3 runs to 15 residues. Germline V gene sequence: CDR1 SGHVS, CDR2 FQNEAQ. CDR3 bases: TGTGCCAGCAGCCACATAGGGGAGTCCTACAATGAGCAGTTCTTC. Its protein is CASSHIGESYNEQFF.

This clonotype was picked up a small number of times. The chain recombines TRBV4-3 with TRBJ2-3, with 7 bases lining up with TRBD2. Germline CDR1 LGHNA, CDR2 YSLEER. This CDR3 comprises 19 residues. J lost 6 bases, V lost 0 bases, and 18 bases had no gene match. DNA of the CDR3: TGCGCCAGCAGCCAAGATCCCCCTCTTGCGGGAGACCCTAGGGATACGCAGTATTTT. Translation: CASSQDPPLAGDPRDTQYF.

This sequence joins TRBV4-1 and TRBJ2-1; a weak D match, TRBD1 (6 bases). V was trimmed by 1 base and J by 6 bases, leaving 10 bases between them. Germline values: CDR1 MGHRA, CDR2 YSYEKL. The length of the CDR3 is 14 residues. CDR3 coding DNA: TGCGCCAGCAGCCAAGTCACCAGGGGCAATGAGCAGTTCTTC. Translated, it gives CASSQVTRGNEQFF.

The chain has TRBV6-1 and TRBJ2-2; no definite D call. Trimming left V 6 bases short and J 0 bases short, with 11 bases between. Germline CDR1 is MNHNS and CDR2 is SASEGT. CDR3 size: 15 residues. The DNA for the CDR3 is TGTGCCAGCAGGCGAATGGGCTCGAACACCGGGGAGCTGTTTTTT. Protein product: CASRRMGSNTGELFF.

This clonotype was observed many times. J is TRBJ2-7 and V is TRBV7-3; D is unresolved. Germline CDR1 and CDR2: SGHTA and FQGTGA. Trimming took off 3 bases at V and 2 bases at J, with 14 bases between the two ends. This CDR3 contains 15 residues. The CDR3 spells CASSFMGGDPYEQYF. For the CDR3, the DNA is TGTGCCAGCAGCTTCATGGGCGGCGACCCCTACGAGCAGTACTTC.

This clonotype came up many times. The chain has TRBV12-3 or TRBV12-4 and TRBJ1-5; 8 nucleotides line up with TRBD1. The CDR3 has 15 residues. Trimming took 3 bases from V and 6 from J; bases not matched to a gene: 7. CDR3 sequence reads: CASSFLAGGLQPQHF. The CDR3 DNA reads TGTGCCAGCAGTTTCCTGGCAGGGGGCCTTCAGCCCCAGCATTTT.

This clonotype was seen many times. The DNA for the CDR3 is TGTGCCAGCAGTTTCCGGGAGGACAACAATGAGCAGTTCTTC. Protein: CASSFREDNNEQFF. This chain uses TRBV12-3 or TRBV12-4 with TRBJ2-1, with TRBD2 identical over 7 bases. The length of the CDR3 is 14 residues. Trimming removed 3 bases from V and 5 bases from J; junction bases left unmatched: 4.

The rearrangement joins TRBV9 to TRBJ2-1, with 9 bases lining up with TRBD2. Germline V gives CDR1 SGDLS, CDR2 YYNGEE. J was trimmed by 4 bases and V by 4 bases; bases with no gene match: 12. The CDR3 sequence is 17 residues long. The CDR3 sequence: CASSPVSSGKLYNEQFF. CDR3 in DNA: TGTGCCAGCAGCCCCGTGTCTAGCGGGAAATTATACAATGAGCAGTTCTTC.

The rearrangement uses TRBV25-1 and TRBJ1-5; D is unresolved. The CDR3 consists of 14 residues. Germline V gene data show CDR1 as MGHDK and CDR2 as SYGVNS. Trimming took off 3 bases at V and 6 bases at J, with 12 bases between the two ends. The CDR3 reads CASSELPRGQPQHF. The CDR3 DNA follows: TGTGCCAGCAGTGAGTTACCTCGGGGTCAGCCCCAGCATTTT. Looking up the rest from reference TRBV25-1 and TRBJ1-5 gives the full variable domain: EADIYQTPRYLVIGTGKKITLECSQTMGHDKMYWYQQDPGMELHLIHYSYGVNSTEKGDLSSESTVSRIRTEHFPLTLESARPSHTSQYLCASSELPRGQPQHFGDGTRLSIL.

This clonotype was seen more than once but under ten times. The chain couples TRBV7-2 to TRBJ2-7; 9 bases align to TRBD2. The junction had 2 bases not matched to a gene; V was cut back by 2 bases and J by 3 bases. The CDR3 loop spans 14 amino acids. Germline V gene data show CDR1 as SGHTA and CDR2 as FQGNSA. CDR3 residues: CASSLTTSGYEQYF. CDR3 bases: TGTGCCAGCAGCTTAACGACTAGCGGCTACGAGCAGTACTTC. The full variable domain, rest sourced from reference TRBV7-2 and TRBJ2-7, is GAGVSQSPSNKVTEKGKDVELRCDPISGHTALYWYRQSLGQGLEFLIYFQGNSAPDKSGLPSDRFSAERTGGSVSTLTIQRTQQEDSAVYLCASSLTTSGYEQYFGPGTRLTVT.

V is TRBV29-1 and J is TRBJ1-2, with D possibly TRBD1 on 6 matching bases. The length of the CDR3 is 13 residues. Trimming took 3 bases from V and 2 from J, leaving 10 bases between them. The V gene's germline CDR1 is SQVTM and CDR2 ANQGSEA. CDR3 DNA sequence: TGCAGCGTTGACGGACAGCGGAACTATGGCTACACCTTC. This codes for CSVDGQRNYGYTF.

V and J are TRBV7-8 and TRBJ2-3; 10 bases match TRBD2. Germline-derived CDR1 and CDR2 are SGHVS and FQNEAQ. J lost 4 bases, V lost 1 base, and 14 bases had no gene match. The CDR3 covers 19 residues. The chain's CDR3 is CASSLVTRRASGGADTQYF. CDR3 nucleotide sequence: TGTGCCAGCAGCTTAGTCACTCGCCGGGCTAGCGGGGGAGCAGATACGCAGTATTTT.

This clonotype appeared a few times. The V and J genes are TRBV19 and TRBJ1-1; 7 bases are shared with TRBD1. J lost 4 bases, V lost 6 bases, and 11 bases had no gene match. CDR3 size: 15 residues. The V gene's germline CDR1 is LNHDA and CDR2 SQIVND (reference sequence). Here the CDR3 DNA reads TGTGCCAGTAGCGACTTCAGGGGGAAATCCACTGAAGCTTTCTTT. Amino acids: CASSDFRGKSTEAFF.

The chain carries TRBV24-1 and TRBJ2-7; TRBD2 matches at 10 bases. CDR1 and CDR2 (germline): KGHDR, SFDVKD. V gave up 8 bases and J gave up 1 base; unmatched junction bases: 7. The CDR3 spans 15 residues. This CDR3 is CATIWGTSASYEQYF. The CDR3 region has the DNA TGTGCCACCATCTGGGGGACTAGCGCTTCCTACGAGCAGTACTTC.

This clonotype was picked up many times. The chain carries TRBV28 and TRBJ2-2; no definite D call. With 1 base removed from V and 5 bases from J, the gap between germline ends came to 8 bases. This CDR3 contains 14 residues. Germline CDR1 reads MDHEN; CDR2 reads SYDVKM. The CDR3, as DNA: TGTGCCAGCAGTTTATACGGTGTAACCGGGGAGCTGTTTTTT. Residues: CASSLYGVTGELFF.

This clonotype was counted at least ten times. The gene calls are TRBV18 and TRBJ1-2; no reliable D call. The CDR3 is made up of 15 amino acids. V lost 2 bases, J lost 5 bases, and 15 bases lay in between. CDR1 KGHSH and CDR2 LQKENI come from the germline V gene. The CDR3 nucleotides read TGTGCCAGCTCACCAGGACTGGAGCCGGGGTATGGCTACACCTTC. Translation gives CASSPGLEPGYGYTF.

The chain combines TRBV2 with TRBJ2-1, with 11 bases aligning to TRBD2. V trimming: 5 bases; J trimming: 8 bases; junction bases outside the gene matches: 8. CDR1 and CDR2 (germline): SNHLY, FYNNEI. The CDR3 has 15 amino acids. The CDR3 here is CASSLATSGGDEQFF. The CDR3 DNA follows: TGTGCCAGCAGTCTGGCTACTAGCGGGGGCGATGAGCAGTTCTTC. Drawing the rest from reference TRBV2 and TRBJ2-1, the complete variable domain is EPEVTQTPSHQVTQMGQEVILRCVPISNHLYFYWYRQILGQKVEFLVSFYNNEISEKSEIFDDQFSVERPDGSNFTLKIRSTKLEDSAMYFCASSLATSGGDEQFFGPGTRLTVL.

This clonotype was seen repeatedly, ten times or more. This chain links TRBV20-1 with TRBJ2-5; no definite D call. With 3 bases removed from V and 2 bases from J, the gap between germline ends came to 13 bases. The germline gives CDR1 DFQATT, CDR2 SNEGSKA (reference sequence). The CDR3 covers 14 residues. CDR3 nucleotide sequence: TGCAGTGCTAGTCCTTGGGGTTTACAAGAGACCCAGTACTTC. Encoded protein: CSASPWGLQETQYF.

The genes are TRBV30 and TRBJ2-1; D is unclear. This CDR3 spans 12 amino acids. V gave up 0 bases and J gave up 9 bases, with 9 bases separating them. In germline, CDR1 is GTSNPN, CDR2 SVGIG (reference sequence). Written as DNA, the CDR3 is TGTGCCTGGAGTGTACTTCCGGGTGAGCAGTTCTTC. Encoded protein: CAWSVLPGEQFF.

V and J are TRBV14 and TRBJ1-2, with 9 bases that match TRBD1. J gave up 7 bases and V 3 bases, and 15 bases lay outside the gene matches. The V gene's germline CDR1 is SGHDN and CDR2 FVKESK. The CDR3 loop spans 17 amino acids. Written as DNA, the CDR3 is TGTGCCAGCAGCCAGCTTACCCGCGGGACAGGGTCGGGTGGCTACACCTTC. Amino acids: CASSQLTRGTGSGGYTF.

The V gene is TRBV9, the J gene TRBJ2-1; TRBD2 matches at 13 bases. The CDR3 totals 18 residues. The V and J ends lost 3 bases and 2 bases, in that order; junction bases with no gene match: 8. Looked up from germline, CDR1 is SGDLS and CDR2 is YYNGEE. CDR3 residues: CASSARRGTSGTYNEQFF. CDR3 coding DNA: TGTGCCAGCAGCGCGAGGCGAGGGACTAGCGGGACCTACAATGAGCAGTTCTTC.

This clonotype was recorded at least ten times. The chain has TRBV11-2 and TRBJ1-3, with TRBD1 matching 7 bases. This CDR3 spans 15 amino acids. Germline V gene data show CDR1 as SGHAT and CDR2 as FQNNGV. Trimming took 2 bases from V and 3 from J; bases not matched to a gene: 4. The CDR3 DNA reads TGTGCCAGCAGCTTAAGGGGGCAAGTTGGAAACACCATATATTTT. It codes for CASSLRGQVGNTIYF.

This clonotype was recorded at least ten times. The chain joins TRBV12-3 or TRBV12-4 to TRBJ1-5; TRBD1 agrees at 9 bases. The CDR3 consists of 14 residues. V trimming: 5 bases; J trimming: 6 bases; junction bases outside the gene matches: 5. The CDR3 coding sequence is TGTGCCAGCAGTACCGACAGGGGGGGTCAGCCCCAGCATTTT. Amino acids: CASSTDRGGQPQHF.

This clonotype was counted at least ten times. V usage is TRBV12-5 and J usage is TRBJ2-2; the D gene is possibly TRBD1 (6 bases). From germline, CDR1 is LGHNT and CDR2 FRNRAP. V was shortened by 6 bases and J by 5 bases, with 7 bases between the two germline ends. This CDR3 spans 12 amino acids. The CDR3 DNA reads TGTGCTAGTGGACAGGGAACCGGGGAGCTGTTTTTT. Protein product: CASGQGTGELFF. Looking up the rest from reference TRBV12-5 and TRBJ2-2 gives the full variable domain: DARVTQTPRHKVTEMGQEVTMRCQPILGHNTVFWYRQTMMQGLELLAYFRNRAPLDDSGMPKDRFSAEMPDATLATLKIQPSEPRDSAVYFCASGQGTGELFFGEGSRLTVL.

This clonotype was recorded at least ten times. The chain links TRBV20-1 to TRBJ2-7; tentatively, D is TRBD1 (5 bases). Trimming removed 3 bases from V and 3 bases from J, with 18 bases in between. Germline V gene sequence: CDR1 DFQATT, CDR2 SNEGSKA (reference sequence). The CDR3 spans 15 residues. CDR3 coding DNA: TGCAGTGCTAGTGGATCGGGTCAGGGAAACTACGAGCAGTACTTC. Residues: CSASGSGQGNYEQYF.

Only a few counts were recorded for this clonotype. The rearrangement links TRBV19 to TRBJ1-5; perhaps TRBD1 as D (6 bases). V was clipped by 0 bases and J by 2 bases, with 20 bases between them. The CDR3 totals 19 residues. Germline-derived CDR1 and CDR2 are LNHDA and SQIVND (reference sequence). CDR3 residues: CASSIDLGAGALGNQPQHF. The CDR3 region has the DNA TGTGCCAGTAGTATAGATCTTGGGGCAGGGGCCTTGGGCAATCAGCCCCAGCATTTT.